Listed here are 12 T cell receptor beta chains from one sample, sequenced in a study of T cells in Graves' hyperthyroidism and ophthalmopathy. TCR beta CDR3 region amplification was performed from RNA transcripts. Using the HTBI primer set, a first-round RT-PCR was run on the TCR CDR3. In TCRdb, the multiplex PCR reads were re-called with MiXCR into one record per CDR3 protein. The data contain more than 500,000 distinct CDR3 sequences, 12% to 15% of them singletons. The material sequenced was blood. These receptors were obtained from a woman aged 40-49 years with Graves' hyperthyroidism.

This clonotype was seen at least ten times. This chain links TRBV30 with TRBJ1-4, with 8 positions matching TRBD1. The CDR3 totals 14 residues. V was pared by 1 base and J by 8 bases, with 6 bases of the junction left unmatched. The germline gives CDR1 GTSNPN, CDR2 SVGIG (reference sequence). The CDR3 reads CAWSGRTGKEKLFF. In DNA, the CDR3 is TGTGCCTGGAGTGGCCGGACAGGGAAGGAAAAACTGTTTTTT.

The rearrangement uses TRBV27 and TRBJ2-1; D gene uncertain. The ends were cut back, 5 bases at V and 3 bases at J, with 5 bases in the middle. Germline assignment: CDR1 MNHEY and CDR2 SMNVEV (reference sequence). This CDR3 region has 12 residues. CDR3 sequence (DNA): TGTGCCAGCAGTCGGGTCTACAATGAGCAGTTCTTC. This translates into CASSRVYNEQFF.

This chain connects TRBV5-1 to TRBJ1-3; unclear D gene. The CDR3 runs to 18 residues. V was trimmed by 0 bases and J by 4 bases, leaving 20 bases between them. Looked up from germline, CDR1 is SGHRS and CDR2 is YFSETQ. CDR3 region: CASSLEPSVGGLGNTIYF. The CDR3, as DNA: TGCGCCAGCAGCTTGGAGCCTTCTGTTGGAGGGTTGGGAAACACCATATATTTT.

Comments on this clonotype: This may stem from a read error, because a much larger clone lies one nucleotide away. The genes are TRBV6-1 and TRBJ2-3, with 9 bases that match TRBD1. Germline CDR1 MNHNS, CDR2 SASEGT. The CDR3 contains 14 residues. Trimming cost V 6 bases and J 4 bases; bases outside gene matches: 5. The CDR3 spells CASRAGQGSDTQYF. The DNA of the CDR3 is TGTGCCAGCAGAGCCGGACAGGGGTCAGATACGCAGTATTTT.

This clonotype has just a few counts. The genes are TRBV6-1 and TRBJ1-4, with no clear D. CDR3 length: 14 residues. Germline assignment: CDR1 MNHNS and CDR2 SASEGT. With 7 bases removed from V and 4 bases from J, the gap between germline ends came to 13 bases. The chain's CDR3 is CASKLQLSNEKLFF. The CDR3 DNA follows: TGTGCCAGCAAACTACAACTCAGTAATGAAAAACTGTTTTTT.

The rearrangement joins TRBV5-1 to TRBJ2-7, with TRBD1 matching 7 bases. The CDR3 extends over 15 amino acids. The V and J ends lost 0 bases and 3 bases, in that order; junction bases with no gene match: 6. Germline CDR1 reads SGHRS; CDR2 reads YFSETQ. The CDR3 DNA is TGCGCCAGCAGCTTGGGGACAGGCTCCTTCTACGAGCAGTACTTC. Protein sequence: CASSLGTGSFYEQYF.

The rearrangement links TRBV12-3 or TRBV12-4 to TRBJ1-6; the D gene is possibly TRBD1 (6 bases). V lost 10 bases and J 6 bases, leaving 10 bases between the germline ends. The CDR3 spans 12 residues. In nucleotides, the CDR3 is TGTGCCACTTGGGGGCCTAATTCACCCCTCCACTTT. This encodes CATWGPNSPLHF.

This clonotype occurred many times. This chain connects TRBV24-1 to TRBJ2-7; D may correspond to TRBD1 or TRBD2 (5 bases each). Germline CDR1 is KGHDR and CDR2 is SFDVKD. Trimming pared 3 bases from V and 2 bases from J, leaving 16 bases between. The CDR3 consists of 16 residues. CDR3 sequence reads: CATSDPGTPDPYEQYF. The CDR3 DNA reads TGTGCCACCAGTGATCCCGGGACCCCGGACCCCTACGAGCAGTACTTC.

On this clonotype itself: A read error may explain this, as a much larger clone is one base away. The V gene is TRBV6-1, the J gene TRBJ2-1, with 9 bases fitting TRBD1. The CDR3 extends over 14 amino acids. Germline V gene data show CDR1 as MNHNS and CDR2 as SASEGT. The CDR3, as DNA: TGTGCCAGCAGGGGACAGGGAGCCTACAATGAGCAGTCCTTC. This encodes CASRGQGAYNEQSF.

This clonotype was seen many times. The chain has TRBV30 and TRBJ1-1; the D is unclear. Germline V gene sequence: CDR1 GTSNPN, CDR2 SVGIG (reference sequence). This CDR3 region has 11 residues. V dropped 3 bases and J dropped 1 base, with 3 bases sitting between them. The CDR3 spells CAWSKNTEAFF. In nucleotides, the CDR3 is TGTGCCTGGAGCAAGAACACTGAAGCTTTCTTT.

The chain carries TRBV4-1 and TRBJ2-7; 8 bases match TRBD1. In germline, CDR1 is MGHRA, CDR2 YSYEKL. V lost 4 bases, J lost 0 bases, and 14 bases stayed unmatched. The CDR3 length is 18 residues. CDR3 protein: CASSRRWDTGGGSYEQYF. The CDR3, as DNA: TGCGCCAGCAGCCGCAGGTGGGACACAGGGGGAGGCTCCTACGAGCAGTACTTC.

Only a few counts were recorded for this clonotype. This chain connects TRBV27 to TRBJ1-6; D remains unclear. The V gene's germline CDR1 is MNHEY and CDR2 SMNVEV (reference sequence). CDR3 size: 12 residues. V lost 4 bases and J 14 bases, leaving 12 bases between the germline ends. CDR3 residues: CASSSLTGTLHF. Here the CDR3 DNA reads TGTGCCAGCAGTTCCTTAACGGGAACCCTCCACTTT.